The present T cell receptor (beta chain) was sequenced within a study of T cells in women clearing cervical HPV infection. Study background: Blood came at first lesion visit for cases, post-clearance for controls. Overall study results and limits: CIN3+ cases had significantly higher TCR repertoire richness than controls, but evenness did not differ.

Germline values: CDR1 KGHSH, CDR2 LQKENI. Trimming pared 4 bases from V and 1 base from J, leaving 13 bases between. This CDR3 region has 15 residues. immunoSEQ multiplex PCR used an average of roughly 1,100 ng genomic DNA. The repertoire was sequenced with immunoSEQ multiplex PCR; TCRdb's copy has only in-frame clones and lacks some. This table holds fewer than 40,000 clones. Comment on this clone: Its cognate antigen is unknown. The read halts 3 residues ahead of the CDR3 end, with the missing end drawn from the germline J gene.

This clonotype was sampled from a woman aged 18-69 years with a cervical HPV16 infection that either progressed to CIN3+ or cleared (not recorded which). Input material: blood buffy coat. The J gene is TRBJ1-2, the V gene TRBV18; D is perhaps TRBD1 (5 bases). The DNA read from the CDR3 is TGTGCCAGCTCACAACACAAACAGGTTAACTATGGC. Translating gives CASSQHKQVNYG. The full CDR3 is CASSQHKQVNYGYTF.